Shown below are 9 T cell receptor beta chains from a single sample sequenced in a study of blood T cell repertoires in COVID-19. The protocol was immunoSEQ multiplex PCR, while the TCRdb copy is restricted to in-frame clones and leaves out a portion. The data show about 440,000 clones, about 91% seen once. The sample consisted of peripheral blood. The receptors here all came from a woman aged 45-59 years with COVID-19, enrolled during active disease.

This chain uses TRBV10-3 with TRBJ2-1, with TRBD1 identical over 8 bases. In germline, CDR1 is ENHRY, CDR2 SYGVKD. CDR3 length: 15 residues. V trimming: 3 bases; J trimming: 2 bases; junction bases outside the gene matches: 3. The CDR3, as DNA: TGTGCCATCAGTGATCTACAGGGGGCCTACAATGAGCAGTTCTTC. This gives the protein CAISDLQGAYNEQFF.

This chain uses TRBV20-1 with TRBJ2-7, with D hard to call. This CDR3 is built from 11 residues. The V end lost 7 bases, the J end lost 6 bases, and 13 bases lay between the germline ends. Germline CDR1 is DFQATT and CDR2 is SNEGSKA (reference sequence). DNA for the CDR3: TGCAGTGTTTTGAGATCAGGCGAGCAGTACTTC. Protein product: CSVLRSGEQYF.

The CDR3 DNA follows: TGCGCCAGCAGCCTGTCTGTACAGAATGAGCAGTTCTTC. Amino acids: CASSLSVQNEQFF. The chain combines TRBV5-1 with TRBJ2-1; D unclear. Germline loops: CDR1 SGHRS, CDR2 YFSETQ. The CDR3 is made up of 13 amino acids. Trimming removed 4 bases at V and 7 bases at J, with 12 bases between.

The J gene is TRBJ2-7, the V gene TRBV30, with D possibly TRBD2 on 6 matching bases. This CDR3 has 15 amino acids. Per the germline V gene, CDR1 is GTSNPN and CDR2 is SVGIG (reference sequence). Trimming cost V 2 bases and J 1 base, with 15 bases left between them. Written as DNA, the CDR3 is TGTGCCTGGAGTTTTGGTGGGGGGATGTCCTACGAGCAGTACTTC. Translation: CAWSFGGGMSYEQYF.

V is TRBV7-2 and J is TRBJ1-2; 9 bases are a match to TRBD1. Germline trimming cut 5 bases from V and 6 bases from J; bases unmatched to any gene: 10. This CDR3 contains 15 residues. CDR1 is SGHTA and CDR2 is FQGNSA in the germline V gene. DNA of the CDR3: TGTGCCAGCAGCCCTAACAGGGGGCAGGGGGATGGCTACACCTTC. It translates to CASSPNRGQGDGYTF.

In this sample, this clone turned up once. The rearrangement uses TRBV5-3 and TRBJ1-2; 7 nucleotides line up with TRBD1. TRBV5-3 belongs to the ORF category, with a function that is uncertain. After removal of 3 bases from V and 5 bases from J, the junction contained 4 bases not matched to a gene. This CDR3 region has 13 residues. The CDR3 nucleotides are TGTGCCAGAAGCTCAGGGGGAGATTATGGCTACACCTTC. It translates to CARSSGGDYGYTF.

The chain employs TRBV5-1 and TRBJ1-1; D unresolved. CDR3 size: 13 residues. The germline V and J ends were trimmed by 4 bases and 5 bases, with 12 bases remaining between them. Per the germline V gene, CDR1 is SGHRS and CDR2 is YFSETQ. The CDR3 nucleotides read TGCGCCAGCAGCCCCCAGGCAAGGACTGAAGCTTTCTTT. Translating gives CASSPQARTEAFF.

This clone was observed a single time. The genes are TRBV4-1 and TRBJ1-2; D gene uncertain. CDR1 and CDR2 from the germline V gene are MGHRA and YSYEKL. The germline V and J ends were trimmed by 1 base and 6 bases, with 15 bases remaining between them. The CDR3 is made up of 15 amino acids. The CDR3 loop is CASSQALVGRDGYTF. DNA for the CDR3: TGCGCCAGCAGCCAAGCGTTGGTAGGGAGGGATGGCTACACCTTC.

The chain combines TRBV7-9 with TRBJ2-3; TRBD1 is a possible D gene (5 bases). This CDR3 region has 14 residues. V was shortened by 8 bases and J by 0 bases, with 12 bases between the two germline ends. Germline V gene data show CDR1 as SEHNR and CDR2 as FQNEAQ (reference sequence). The CDR3 nucleotides read TGTGCCAGCGGGCAAGGGGATAGCACAGATACGCAGTATTTT. This gives the protein CASGQGDSTDTQYF.